The TCR beta chain under discussion was sequenced for a study of shared clonotypes between healthy human individuals. Sequenced by immunoSEQ multiplex PCR; TCRdb stores in-frame clones only, minus some. The sample carries over a million clones, approximately 98% recorded once. Germline CDR1 is SGHDN and CDR2 is FVKESK. This CDR3 has 13 residues. The germline V and J ends were trimmed by 0 bases and 6 bases, with 6 bases remaining between them. The specimen sequenced was naive CD4+ T cells sorted from blood. As for subset: CD45RA+ positively selected. The clonotype was recovered from a man aged 25-45 years in good health. This chain links TRBV14 with TRBJ1-5; D call uncertain. The CDR3 spells CASSQDHGQPQHF. DNA for the CDR3: TGTGCCAGCAGCCAAGATCACGGTCAGCCCCAGCATTTT.